This paragraph reports one TCR beta chain. This record comes from a study of blood T cell repertoires in COVID-19. Germline CDR1 reads SGHNT; CDR2 reads YYREEE (reference sequence). The trim removed 4 bases at V and 4 bases at J, leaving 7 bases unmatched. The CDR3 has 15 residues. In the original workflow: Reference gene primer amplification yielded estimated nucleated cell counts. Assay: immunoSEQ multiplex PCR; the TCRdb copy retains only in-frame clones and omits some. D and trimming come from the DNA, and the V and J calls and clone size come from that table. The data hold 250,000 to 300,000 clones, with roughly 89% observed a single time.

The sample consisted of peripheral blood. This chain links TRBV5-4 with TRBJ2-2; TRBD1 matches at 7 bases. This receptor was identified in a man aged 50 to 60 with acute or convalescent COVID-19. CDR3 in DNA: TGTGCCAGCAGCCCCGGGACAGCCCGCACCGGGGAGCTGTTTTTT. Amino acids: CASSPGTARTGELFF.